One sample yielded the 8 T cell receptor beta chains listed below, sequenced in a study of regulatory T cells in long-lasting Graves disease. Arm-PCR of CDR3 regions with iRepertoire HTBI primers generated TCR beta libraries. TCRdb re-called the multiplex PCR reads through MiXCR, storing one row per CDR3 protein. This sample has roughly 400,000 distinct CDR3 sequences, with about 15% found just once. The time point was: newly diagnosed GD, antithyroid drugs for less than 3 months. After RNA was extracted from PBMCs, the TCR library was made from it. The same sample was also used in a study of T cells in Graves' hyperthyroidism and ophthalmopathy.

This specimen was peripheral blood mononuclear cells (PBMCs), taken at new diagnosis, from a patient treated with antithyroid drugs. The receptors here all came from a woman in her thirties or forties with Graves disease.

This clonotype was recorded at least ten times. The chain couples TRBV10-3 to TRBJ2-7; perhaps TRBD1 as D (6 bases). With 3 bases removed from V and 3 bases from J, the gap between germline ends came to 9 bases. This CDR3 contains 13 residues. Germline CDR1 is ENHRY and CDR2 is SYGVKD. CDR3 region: CAISDDRIYEQYF. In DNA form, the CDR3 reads TGTGCCATCAGTGACGACAGGATCTACGAGCAGTACTTC.

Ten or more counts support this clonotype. DNA of the CDR3: TGTGCCAGCAGTTTAATTAGAAATCAGGGGTCAGATACGCAGTATTTT. Translated, it gives CASSLIRNQGSDTQYF. J is TRBJ2-3 and V is TRBV12-3 or TRBV12-4; a possible D gene is TRBD1 (6 bases). CDR3 length: 16 residues. Trimming pared 2 bases from V and 4 bases from J, leaving 16 bases between.

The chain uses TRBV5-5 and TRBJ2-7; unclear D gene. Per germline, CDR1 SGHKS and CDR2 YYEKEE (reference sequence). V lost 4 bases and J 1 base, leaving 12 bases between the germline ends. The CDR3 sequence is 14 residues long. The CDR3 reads CASSMGTYSYEQYF. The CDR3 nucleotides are TGTGCCAGCAGCATGGGAACGTATTCCTACGAGCAGTACTTC.

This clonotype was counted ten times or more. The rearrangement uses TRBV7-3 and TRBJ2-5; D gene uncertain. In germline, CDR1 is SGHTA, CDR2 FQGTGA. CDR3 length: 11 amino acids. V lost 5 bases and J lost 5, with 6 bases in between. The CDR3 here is CASSNGETQYF. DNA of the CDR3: TGTGCCAGCAGCAATGGGGAGACCCAGTACTTC.

The CDR3 DNA reads TGTGCCAGCAGGACGATTGGGGGGCGCGGCAATGGCTACACCTTC. Protein product: CASRTIGGRGNGYTF. This sequence joins TRBV12-3 or TRBV12-4 and TRBJ1-2; the D gene is possibly TRBD1 (6 bases). The CDR3 consists of 15 residues. V was pared by 6 bases and J by 6 bases, with 20 bases between.

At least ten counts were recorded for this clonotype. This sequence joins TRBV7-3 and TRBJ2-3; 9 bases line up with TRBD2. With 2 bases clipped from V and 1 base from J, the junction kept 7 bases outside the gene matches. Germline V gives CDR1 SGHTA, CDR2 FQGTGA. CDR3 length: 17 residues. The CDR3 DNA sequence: TGTGCCAGCAGCTTAGTCCCTAGCGGGATCGGCACAGATACGCAGTATTTT. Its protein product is CASSLVPSGIGTDTQYF.

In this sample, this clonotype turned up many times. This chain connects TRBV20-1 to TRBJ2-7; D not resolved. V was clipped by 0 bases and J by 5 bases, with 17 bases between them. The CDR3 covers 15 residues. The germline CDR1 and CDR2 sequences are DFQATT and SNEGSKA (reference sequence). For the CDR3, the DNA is TGCAGTGCTAGAGATTTGACCATGGCTGTCGACGAGCAGTACTTC. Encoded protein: CSARDLTMAVDEQYF.

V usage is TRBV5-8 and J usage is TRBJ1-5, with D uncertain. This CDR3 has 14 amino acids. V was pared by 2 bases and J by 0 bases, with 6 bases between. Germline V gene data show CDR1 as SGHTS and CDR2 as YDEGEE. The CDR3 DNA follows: TGTGCCAGCAGCTTCGACTATAGCAATCAGCCCCAGCATTTT. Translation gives CASSFDYSNQPQHF.